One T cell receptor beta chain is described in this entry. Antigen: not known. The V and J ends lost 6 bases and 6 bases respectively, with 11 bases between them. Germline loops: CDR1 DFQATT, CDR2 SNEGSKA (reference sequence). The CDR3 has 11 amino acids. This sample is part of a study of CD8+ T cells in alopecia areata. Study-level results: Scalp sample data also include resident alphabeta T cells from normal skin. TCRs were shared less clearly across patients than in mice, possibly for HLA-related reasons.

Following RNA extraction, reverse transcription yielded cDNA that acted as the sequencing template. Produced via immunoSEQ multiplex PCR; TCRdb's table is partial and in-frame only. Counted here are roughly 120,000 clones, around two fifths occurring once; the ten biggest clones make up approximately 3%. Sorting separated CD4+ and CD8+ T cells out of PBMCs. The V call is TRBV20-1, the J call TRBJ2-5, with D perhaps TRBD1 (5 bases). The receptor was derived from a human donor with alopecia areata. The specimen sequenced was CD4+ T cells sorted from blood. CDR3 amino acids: CSALQVKTQYF. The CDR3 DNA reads TGCAGTGCCCTACAGGTCAAGACCCAGTACTTC.